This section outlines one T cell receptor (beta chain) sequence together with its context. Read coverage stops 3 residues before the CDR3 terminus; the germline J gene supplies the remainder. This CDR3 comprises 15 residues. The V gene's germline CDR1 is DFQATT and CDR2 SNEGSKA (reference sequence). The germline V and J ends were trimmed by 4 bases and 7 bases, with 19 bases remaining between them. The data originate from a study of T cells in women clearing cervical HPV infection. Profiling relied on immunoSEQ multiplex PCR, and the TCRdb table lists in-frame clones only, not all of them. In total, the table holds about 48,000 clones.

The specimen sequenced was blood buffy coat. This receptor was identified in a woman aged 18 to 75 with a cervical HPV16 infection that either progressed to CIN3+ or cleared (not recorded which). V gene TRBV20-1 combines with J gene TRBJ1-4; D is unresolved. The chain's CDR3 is CSAIELRRRLEKLFF. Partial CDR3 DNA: TGCAGTGCTATTGAGCTGAGGCGGCGCCTTGAAAAA.